This T cell receptor (beta chain) is from a study of shared clonotypes between healthy human individuals. This table comes from immunoSEQ multiplex PCR, and its TCRdb copy is limited to in-frame clones, with some not included. The sample includes 2 million to 3 million clones, approximately 93% of them seen just once. The origin of this receptor is a man aged 18 to 29 in good health. Some clones in this sample may be carry-over from other donors' samples. Sequencing was performed on naive CD4+ T cells from PBMCs. As for subset: CD45RA+ positively selected.

CDR3 residues: CASSLARDSGTDTQYF. The CDR3 DNA sequence: TGCGCCAGCAGCTTGGCCAGGGACTCCGGCACAGATACGCAGTATTTT. The chain uses TRBV5-1 and TRBJ2-3; D is perhaps TRBD2 (6 bases). CDR3 length: 16 amino acids. V lost 0 bases, J lost 1 base, and 12 bases lay in between. CDR1 and CDR2 (germline): SGHRS, YFSETQ.